This TCR beta chain comes out of a study of blood T cell repertoires in COVID-19 (dated by TCRdb to about 2020). In terms of the full investigation: Samples from collaborators originated in the United States, Italy and Spain and spanned both the acute and convalescent phases of COVID-19. The material from the prospective study consisted of cDNA or gDNA derived from T cells, B-cell-depleted T cells, or PBMCs. Subjects who had been exposed to COVID-19, were actively infected with it, or had recovered from it provided the deeply sampled blood TCRbeta repertoires that made up the dataset. The repertoires were released in a freely available public database meant as a resource for research on the immune response to SARS-CoV-2. Samples were obtained from the ongoing ImmuneRACE study (first 160 participants) and from some 1,300 subjects provided by 6 global collaborators. A de-identified subject ID, COVID-19 status, age in years and sex were almost always included in the sample metadata. Where available, HLA class I and class II types were obtained from metadata supplied by the sample provider rather than from assay-based typing.

On this clone itself: Its antigen target is currently unknown. Qualities for individual bases were not recorded, and no much larger clone is one base off.

What the authors observed across the whole study: Clinical and demographic metadata were provided uncurated, with the amount varying by source and participant.

One collaborating source in Seattle enrolled patients while the patients were actively infected and followed the patients over time throughout the course of disease. Each collaborating institution followed its own protocols to collect whole blood in K2EDTA tubes. Collaborator samples were shipped for TCRbeta analysis as frozen whole blood, isolated PBMCs, or DNA extracted from either sample type. TCRbeta CDR3 regions were amplified from genomic DNA using the immunoSEQ Assay, a bias-controlled multiplex PCR. As for the authors' bioinformatics: The number of nucleated cells in each sample was estimated from the amplification of reference gene primers within the assay. Sequence reads were collapsed and filtered to measure the absolute abundance of every unique TCRbeta CDR3 rearrangement. Productive Simpson clonality was computed per sample as the square root of Simpson's diversity index over productive rearrangements. TCRdb mirrors the immuneACCESS table, restricted to in-frame sequences. Some clones are absent from its copies; in checked studies, under half trace to an unresolved V gene, and the reason for the others is unknown. The D gene and trimming were derived from the DNA, and the V and J assignments and clone size from that table. Present in this sample are about 180,000 clones, roughly three quarters of which were seen just once. Of the sample, over 9.5% falls within the top ten clones.

The germline V gene encodes CDR1 SGHRS and CDR2 YFSETQ. The CDR3 runs 15 residues from the cysteine to the phenylalanine. CDR3 DNA is the only sequence kept; it has 45 bases, read in frame from the first base. Deletion took 0 bases off V and 1 base off J, with a span of 10 bases between the germline ends. The rearranged chain carries TRBV5-1 and TRBJ1-1; the D gene remains uncertain. Sequenced: peripheral blood. This receptor was identified in a woman over 75 with COVID-19, enrolled during active disease. The nucleotides are TGCGCCAGCAGCTTGGACACTCGAGGGAACACTGAAGCTTTCTTT. It codes for CASSLDTRGNTEAFF.